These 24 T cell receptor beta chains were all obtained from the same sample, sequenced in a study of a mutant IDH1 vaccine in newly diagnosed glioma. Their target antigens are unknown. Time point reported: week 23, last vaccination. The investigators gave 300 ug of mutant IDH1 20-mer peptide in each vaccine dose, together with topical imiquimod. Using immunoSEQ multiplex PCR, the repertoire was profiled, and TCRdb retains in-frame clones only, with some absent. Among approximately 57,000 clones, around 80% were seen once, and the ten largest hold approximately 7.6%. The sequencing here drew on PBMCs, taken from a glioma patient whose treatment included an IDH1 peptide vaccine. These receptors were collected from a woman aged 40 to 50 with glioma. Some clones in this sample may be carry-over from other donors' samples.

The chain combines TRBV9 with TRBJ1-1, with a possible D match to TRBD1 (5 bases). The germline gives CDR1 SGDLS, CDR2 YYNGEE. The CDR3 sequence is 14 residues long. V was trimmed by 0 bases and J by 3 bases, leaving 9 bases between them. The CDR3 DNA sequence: TGTGCCAGCAGCGTAGACCCGGGGGACACTGAAGCTTTCTTT. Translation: CASSVDPGDTEAFF.

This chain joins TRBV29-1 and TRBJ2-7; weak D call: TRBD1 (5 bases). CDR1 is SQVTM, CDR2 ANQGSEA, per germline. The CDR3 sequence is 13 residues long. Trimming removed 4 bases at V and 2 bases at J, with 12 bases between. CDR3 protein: CSVVWTLTYEQYF. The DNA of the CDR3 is TGCAGCGTTGTTTGGACACTAACCTACGAGCAGTACTTC.

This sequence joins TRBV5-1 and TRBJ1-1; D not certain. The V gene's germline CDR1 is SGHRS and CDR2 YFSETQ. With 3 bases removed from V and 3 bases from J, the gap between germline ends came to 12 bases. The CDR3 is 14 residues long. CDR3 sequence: CASSWFGRDTEAFF. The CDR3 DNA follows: TGCGCCAGCAGCTGGTTTGGTCGAGACACTGAAGCTTTCTTT.

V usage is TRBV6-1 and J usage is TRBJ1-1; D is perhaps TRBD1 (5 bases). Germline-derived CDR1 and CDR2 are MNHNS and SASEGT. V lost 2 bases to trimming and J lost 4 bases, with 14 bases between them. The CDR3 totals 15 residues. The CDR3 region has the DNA TGTGCCAGCAGTGAAAGGCAGGGCGGGGGCACTGAAGCTTTCTTT. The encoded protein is CASSERQGGGTEAFF.

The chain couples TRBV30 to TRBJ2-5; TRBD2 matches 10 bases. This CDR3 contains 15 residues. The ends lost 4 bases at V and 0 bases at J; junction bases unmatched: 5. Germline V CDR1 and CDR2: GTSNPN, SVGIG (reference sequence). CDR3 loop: CAWNIAGGNQETQYF. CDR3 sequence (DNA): TGTGCCTGGAATATAGCGGGGGGCAACCAAGAGACCCAGTACTTC.

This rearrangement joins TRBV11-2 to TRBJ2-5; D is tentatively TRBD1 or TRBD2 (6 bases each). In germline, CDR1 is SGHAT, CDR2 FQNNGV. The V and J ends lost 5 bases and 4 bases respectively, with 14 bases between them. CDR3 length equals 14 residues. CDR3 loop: CASSPVRGAETQYF. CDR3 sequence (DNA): TGTGCCAGCAGCCCGGTTAGGGGGGCAGAGACCCAGTACTTC.

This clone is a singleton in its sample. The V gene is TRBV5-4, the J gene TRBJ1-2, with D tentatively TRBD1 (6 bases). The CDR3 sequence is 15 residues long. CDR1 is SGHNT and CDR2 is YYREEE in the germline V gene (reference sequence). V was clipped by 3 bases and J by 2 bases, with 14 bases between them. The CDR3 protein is CASSSGGRGNYGYTF. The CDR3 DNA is TGTGCCAGCAGCTCCGGCGGGAGGGGGAACTATGGCTACACCTTC.

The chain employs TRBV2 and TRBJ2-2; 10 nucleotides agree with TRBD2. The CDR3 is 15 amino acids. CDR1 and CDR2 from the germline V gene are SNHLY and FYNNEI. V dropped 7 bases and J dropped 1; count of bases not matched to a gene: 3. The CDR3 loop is CASTRLAGNTGELFF. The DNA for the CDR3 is TGTGCCAGCACCCGACTAGCGGGGAACACCGGGGAGCTGTTTTTT.

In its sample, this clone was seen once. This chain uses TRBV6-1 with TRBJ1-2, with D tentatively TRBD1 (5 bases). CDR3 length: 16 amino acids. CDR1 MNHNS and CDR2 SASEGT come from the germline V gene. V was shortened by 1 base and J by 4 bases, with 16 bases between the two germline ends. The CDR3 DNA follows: TGTGCCAGCAGTGAAGGGGCAGGGCCGCCTGGCTATGGCTACACCTTC. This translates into CASSEGAGPPGYGYTF.

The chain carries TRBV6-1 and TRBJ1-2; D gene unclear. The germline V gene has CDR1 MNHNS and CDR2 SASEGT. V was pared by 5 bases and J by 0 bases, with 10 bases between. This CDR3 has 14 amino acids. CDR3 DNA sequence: TGTGCCAGCAGTCAACAGCCGTCTAACTATGGCTACACCTTC. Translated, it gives CASSQQPSNYGYTF.

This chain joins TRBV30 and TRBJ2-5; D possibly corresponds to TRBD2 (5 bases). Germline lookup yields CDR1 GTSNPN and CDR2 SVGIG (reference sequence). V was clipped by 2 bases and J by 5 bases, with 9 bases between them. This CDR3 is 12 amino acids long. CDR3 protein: CAWSPSSETQYF. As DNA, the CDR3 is TGTGCCTGGAGTCCTAGCTCTGAGACCCAGTACTTC.

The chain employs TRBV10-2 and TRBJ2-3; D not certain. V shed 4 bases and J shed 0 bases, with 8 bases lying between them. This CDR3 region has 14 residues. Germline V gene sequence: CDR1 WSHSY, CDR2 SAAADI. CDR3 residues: CASSGDGSTDTQYF. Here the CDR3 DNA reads TGCGCCAGCAGTGGAGACGGCAGCACAGATACGCAGTATTTT.

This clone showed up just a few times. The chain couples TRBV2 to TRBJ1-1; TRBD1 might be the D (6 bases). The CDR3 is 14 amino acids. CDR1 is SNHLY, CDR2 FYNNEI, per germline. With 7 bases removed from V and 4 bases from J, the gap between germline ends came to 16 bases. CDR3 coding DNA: TGTGCCAGCAAGGGGAGGGGGGCGCCCACTGAAGCTTTCTTT. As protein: CASKGRGAPTEAFF. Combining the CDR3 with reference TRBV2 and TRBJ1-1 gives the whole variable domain EPEVTQTPSHQVTQMGQEVILRCVPISNHLYFYWYRQILGQKVEFLVSFYNNEISEKSEIFDDQFSVERPDGSNFTLKIRSTKLEDSAMYFCASKGRGAPTEAFFGQGTRLTVV.

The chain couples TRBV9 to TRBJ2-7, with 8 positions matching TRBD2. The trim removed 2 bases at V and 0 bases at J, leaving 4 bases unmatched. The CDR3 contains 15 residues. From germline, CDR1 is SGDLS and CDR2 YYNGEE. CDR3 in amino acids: CASSVASGFSYEQYF. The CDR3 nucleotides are TGTGCCAGCAGCGTGGCTAGCGGGTTCTCCTACGAGCAGTACTTC.

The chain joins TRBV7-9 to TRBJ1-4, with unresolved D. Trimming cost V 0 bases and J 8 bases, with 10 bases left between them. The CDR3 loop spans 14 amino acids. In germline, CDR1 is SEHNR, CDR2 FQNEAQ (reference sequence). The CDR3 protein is CASSLAQAREKLFF. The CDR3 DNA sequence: TGTGCCAGCAGCTTAGCCCAGGCTAGGGAAAAACTGTTTTTT.

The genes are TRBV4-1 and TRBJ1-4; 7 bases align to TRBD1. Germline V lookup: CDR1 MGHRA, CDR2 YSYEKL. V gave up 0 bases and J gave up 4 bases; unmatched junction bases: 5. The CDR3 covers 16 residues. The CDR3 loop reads CASSQDLGTVNEKLFF. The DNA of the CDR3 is TGCGCCAGCAGCCAAGATCTCGGGACAGTTAATGAAAAACTGTTTTTT.

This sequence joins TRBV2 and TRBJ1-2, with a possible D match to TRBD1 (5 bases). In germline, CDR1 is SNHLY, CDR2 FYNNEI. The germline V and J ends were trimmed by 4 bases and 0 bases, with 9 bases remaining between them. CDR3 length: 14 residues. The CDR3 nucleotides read TGTGCCAGCAGTGCTGGGACTCCTAACTATGGCTACACCTTC. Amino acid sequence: CASSAGTPNYGYTF. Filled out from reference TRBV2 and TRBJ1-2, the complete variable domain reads EPEVTQTPSHQVTQMGQEVILRCVPISNHLYFYWYRQILGQKVEFLVSFYNNEISEKSEIFDDQFSVERPDGSNFTLKIRSTKLEDSAMYFCASSAGTPNYGYTFGSGTRLTVV.

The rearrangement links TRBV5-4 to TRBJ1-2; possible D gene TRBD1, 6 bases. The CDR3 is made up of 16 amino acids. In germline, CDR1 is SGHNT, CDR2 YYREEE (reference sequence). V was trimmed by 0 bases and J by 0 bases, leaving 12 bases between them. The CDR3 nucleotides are TGTGCCAGCAGCTTGGCGGGGGCTAAAGCTAACTATGGCTACACCTTC. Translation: CASSLAGAKANYGYTF.

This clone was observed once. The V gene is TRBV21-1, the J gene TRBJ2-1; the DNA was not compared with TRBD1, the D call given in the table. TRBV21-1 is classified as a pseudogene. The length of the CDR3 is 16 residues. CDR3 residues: CASSPRGTDTGNEQFF. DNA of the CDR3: TGTGCCAGCAGCCCCCGAGGGACAGATACCGGCAATGAGCAGTTCTTC.

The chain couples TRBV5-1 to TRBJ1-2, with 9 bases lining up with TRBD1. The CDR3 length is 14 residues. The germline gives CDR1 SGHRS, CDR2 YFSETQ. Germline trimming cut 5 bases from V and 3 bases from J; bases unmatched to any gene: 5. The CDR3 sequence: CASRETGGDYGYTF. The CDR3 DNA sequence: TGCGCCAGCAGGGAAACAGGGGGCGACTATGGCTACACCTTC.

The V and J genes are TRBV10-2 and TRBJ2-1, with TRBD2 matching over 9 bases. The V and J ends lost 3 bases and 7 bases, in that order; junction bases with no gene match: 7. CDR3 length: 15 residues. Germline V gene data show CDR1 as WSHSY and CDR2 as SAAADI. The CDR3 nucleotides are TGCGCCAGCAGTGATCGGGTAGCGGGGGCGAATGAGCAGTTCTTC. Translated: CASSDRVAGANEQFF.

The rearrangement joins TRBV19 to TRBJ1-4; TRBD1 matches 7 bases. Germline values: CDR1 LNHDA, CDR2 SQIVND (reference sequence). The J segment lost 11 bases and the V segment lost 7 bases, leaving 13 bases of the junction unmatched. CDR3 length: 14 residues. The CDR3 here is CASNTGAVYQKLFF. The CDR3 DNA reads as TGTGCCAGTAATACAGGGGCGGTATACCAGAAACTGTTTTTT.

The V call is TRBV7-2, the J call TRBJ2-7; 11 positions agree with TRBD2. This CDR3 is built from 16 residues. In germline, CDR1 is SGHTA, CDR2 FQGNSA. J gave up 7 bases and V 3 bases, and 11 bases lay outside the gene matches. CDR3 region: CASSFASGGSTGEQYF. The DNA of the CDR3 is TGTGCCAGCAGCTTCGCTAGCGGGGGGTCTACTGGTGAGCAGTACTTC.

In nucleotides, the CDR3 is TGTGCCAGCAGCCAAACAGGGTTGGGCTACGAGCAGTACTTC. Protein product: CASSQTGLGYEQYF. The chain couples TRBV2 to TRBJ2-7; the D gene is possibly TRBD1 (6 bases). Germline V CDR1 and CDR2: SNHLY, FYNNEI. This CDR3 region has 14 residues. The V and J ends lost 6 bases and 3 bases respectively, with 15 bases between them.